These 22 T cell receptor beta chains were all obtained from the same sample, sequenced in a study of T cells after yellow fever vaccination. TCRdb re-called the 5' RACE reads with MiXCR, one entry per CDR3 protein. The sample includes 500,000 to 650,000 distinct CDR3 sequences, 17% of them seen just once. Sequencing was performed on PBMCs, taken more than 4 days after the first yellow fever vaccination. The receptors stem from a man between 18 and 29 years old who received the YFV17D yellow fever vaccine.

This clonotype was found a few times. The CDR3 here is CSARVGTGELFF. CDR3 in DNA: TGCAGTGCTAGGGTGGGAACCGGGGAGCTGTTTTTT. The chain combines TRBV20-1 with TRBJ2-2; D is unresolved. Germline assignment: CDR1 DFQATT and CDR2 SNEGSKA (reference sequence). CDR3 length: 12 amino acids. V lost 3 bases and J lost 5, with 7 bases in between.

This clonotype was seen a handful of times. This chain connects TRBV29-1 to TRBJ2-7; D is perhaps TRBD2 (6 bases). Germline V gene data show CDR1 as SQVTM and CDR2 as ANQGSEA. This CDR3 has 8 residues. DNA of the CDR3: TGCGGAGGGGCAGGGCAGTACGTC. Its translation: CGGAGQYV.

V and J are TRBV7-9 and TRBJ2-5; D is possibly TRBD1 or TRBD2 (5 bases each). This CDR3 has 13 amino acids. Trimming stripped 5 bases from V and 3 bases from J, with 10 bases between. CDR1 and CDR2 (germline): SEHNR, FQNEAQ (reference sequence). CDR3 DNA: TGTGCCAGCAGCCGGGACGGCAAAGAGACCCAGTACTTC. The encoded protein is CASSRDGKETQYF.

This clonotype has only a few counts. The chain combines TRBV3-1 with TRBJ1-1; TRBD1 matches at 8 bases. The CDR3 extends over 14 amino acids. Germline CDR1 reads LGHDT; CDR2 reads YNNKEL (reference sequence). The V and J ends lost 2 bases and 13 bases, in that order; junction bases with no gene match: 12. In DNA, the CDR3 is TGTGCCAGCAGCCAATCTGGACAGGGTGCAGCGTGTTTCTTT. Translated: CASSQSGQGAACFF.

The chain is built from TRBV25-1 and TRBJ2-3; D is undetermined. V gave up 5 bases and J gave up 4 bases, with 16 bases separating them. Germline-derived CDR1 and CDR2 are MGHDK and SYGVNS. The CDR3 length is 15 residues. The DNA of the CDR3 is TGTGCCAGCAGTTTTGACCGAACTCCGGCAGATACGCAGTATTTT. Encoded protein: CASSFDRTPADTQYF.

This clonotype was counted only a few times. The chain combines TRBV5-1 with TRBJ1-1; 10 bases match TRBD1. The ends lost 4 bases at V and 11 bases at J; junction bases unmatched: 8. The CDR3 covers 13 residues. The germline gives CDR1 SGHRS, CDR2 YFSETQ. The chain's CDR3 is CASSPDRGRGAFF. The CDR3 DNA reads as TGCGCCAGCAGCCCTGACAGGGGGCGAGGGGCTTTCTTT.

A single count supports this clonotype. The chain recombines TRBV20-1 with TRBJ2-3; D may be TRBD1 (6 bases). CDR1 is DFQATT and CDR2 is SNEGSKA in the germline V gene (reference sequence). CDR3 length equals 13 residues. Trimming cost V 7 bases and J 3 bases, with 14 bases left between them. Written as DNA, the CDR3 is TGCAGTGAGAGGCAGGGGAGTACAGATACGCAGTATTTT. It codes for CSERQGSTDTQYF.

This rearrangement joins TRBV2 to TRBJ2-7; 9 bases fit TRBD1. V lost 4 bases, J lost 2 bases, and 12 bases stayed unmatched. The length of the CDR3 is 17 residues. Germline V gene data show CDR1 as SNHLY and CDR2 as FYNNEI. The CDR3, as DNA: TGTGCCAGCAGTGGACCGACCGCCGGGACAGGGCCCTACGAGCAGTACTTC. This translates into CASSGPTAGTGPYEQYF.

The chain combines TRBV6-1 with TRBJ2-3; D uncertain. The CDR3 contains 12 residues. Trimming took off 3 bases at V and 6 bases at J, with 7 bases between the two ends. Germline CDR1 and CDR2: MNHNS and SASEGT. CDR3 sequence: CASSDAVDTQYF. The CDR3 nucleotides are TGTGCCAGCAGTGACGCTGTTGATACGCAGTATTTT.

The genes are TRBV18 and TRBJ2-7; 8 nucleotides line up with TRBD2. This CDR3 region has 16 residues. The germline V gene encodes CDR1 KGHSH and CDR2 LQKENI. V shed 2 bases, J shed 0 bases, and the junction held 6 bases outside the gene matches. The CDR3 nucleotides are TGTGCCAGCTCACCAACGACTAGCGCAAACTCCTACGAGCAGTACTTC. Its protein product is CASSPTTSANSYEQYF.

This clonotype has at least ten counts. This CDR3 is CSARSPGGEQYV. Here the CDR3 DNA reads TGCAGCGCCAGGTCCCCGGGGGGCGAGCAGTACGTC. This sequence joins TRBV29-1 and TRBJ2-7; 7 positions agree with TRBD2. CDR3 length equals 12 residues. The J segment lost 6 bases and the V segment lost 7 bases, leaving 9 bases of the junction unmatched. The V gene's germline CDR1 is SQVTM and CDR2 ANQGSEA.

This clonotype appeared many times. The CDR3 DNA follows: TGTGCCACCAGTGATGGCTCTTCAGGATCGTACCAAGAGACCCAGTACTTC. Translating gives CATSDGSSGSYQETQYF. The chain combines TRBV24-1 with TRBJ2-5; no definite D call. CDR3 length: 17 amino acids. Germline V gene data show CDR1 as KGHDR and CDR2 as SFDVKD. V was pared by 3 bases and J by 0 bases, with 16 bases between.

The chain couples TRBV5-6 to TRBJ2-5; TRBD1 agrees at 8 bases. This CDR3 is built from 14 residues. The V gene end was trimmed by 2 bases and the J gene end by 5 bases; junction bases not matched to a gene: 5. In germline, CDR1 is SGHDT, CDR2 YYEEEE. CDR3 nucleotide sequence: TGTGCCAGCAGCTTCAGGACAGGGACGGAGACCCAGTACTTC. It translates to CASSFRTGTETQYF.

The chain carries TRBV12-3 or TRBV12-4 and TRBJ2-3; 7 bases are shared with TRBD1. This CDR3 has 16 residues. V was clipped by 3 bases and J by 4 bases; unmatched bases: 10. Written as DNA, the CDR3 is TGTGCCAGCAGTTTGTCCGGGACAGAGGCCGCAGATACGCAGTATTTT. This gives the protein CASSLSGTEAADTQYF.

The chain uses TRBV5-1 and TRBJ1-4; 12 bases are a match to TRBD1. The trim removed 4 bases at V and 4 bases at J, leaving 5 bases unmatched. The length of the CDR3 is 16 residues. CDR1 and CDR2 (germline): SGHRS, YFSETQ. CDR3 sequence: CASSTGQGASNEKLFF. CDR3 in DNA: TGCGCCAGCAGCACGGGACAGGGGGCGAGTAATGAAAAACTGTTTTTT. The full variable domain, with the rest looked up from reference TRBV5-1 and TRBJ1-4, is KAGVTQTPRYLIKTRGQQVTLSCSPISGHRSVSWYQQTPGQGLQFLFEYFSETQRNKGNFPGRFSGRQFSNSRSEMNVSTLELGDSALYLCASSTGQGASNEKLFFGSGTQLSVL.

This clonotype was seen repeatedly, ten times or more. The rearrangement uses TRBV11-2 and TRBJ2-7; tentatively, D is TRBD1 (6 bases). V was pared by 5 bases and J by 7 bases, with 9 bases between. The CDR3 runs to 11 residues. Per germline, CDR1 SGHAT and CDR2 FQNNGV. Here the CDR3 DNA reads TGTGCCAGCAGCCCGGGGACAGAGCAGTACTTC. Its translation: CASSPGTEQYF.

This rearrangement joins TRBV28 to TRBJ2-7; TRBD1 is a possible D gene (6 bases). The CDR3 totals 16 residues. Trimming cost V 2 bases and J 1 base, with 15 bases left between them. Per germline, CDR1 MDHEN and CDR2 SYDVKM. CDR3 coding DNA: TGTGCCAGCAGTTTAGGGGCAGGGGCACGATCCTACGAGCAGTACGTC. It is translated as CASSLGAGARSYEQYV.

The CDR3 DNA sequence: TGTGCCAGCAGTGGGGTTTTAGGGCGGGATACGCAGTATTTT. Amino acid sequence: CASSGVLGRDTQYF. The chain joins TRBV25-1 to TRBJ2-3; D uncertain. The CDR3 has 14 residues. Germline V gene data show CDR1 as MGHDK and CDR2 as SYGVNS. V was clipped by 4 bases and J by 6 bases, with 14 bases between them.

At least ten counts were recorded for this clonotype. The chain uses TRBV5-1 and TRBJ1-1; 7 bases fit TRBD1. The CDR3 spans 17 residues. Germline-derived CDR1 and CDR2 are SGHRS and YFSETQ. With 5 bases clipped from V and 0 bases from J, the junction kept 13 bases outside the gene matches. This CDR3 is CASRKGQSLGMNTEAFF. The CDR3 DNA is TGCGCCAGCAGGAAGGGACAGAGCCTTGGTATGAACACTGAAGCTTTCTTT.

J is TRBJ2-3 and V is TRBV30; D ambiguous. CDR1 GTSNPN and CDR2 SVGIG come from the germline V gene (reference sequence). V was cut by 0 bases and J by 5 bases, with 6 bases left in between. The CDR3 loop spans 12 amino acids. The CDR3 coding sequence is TGTGCCTGGAGTGTAGCCCTAGATACGCAGTATTTT. This sequence encodes CAWSVALDTQYF.

This clonotype was seen only a few times. The rearrangement joins TRBV6-5 to TRBJ2-1; possible D gene TRBD2, 6 bases. The CDR3 consists of 15 residues. V gave up 2 bases and J gave up 0 bases, with 8 bases separating them. The germline gives CDR1 MNHEY, CDR2 SVGAGI. CDR3 nucleotide sequence: TGTGCCAGCAGTTACGGGGGGATCTCCTACAATGAGCAGTTCTTC. Its protein product is CASSYGGISYNEQFF.

In this sample, this clonotype turned up many times. The rearrangement joins TRBV4-3 to TRBJ2-4; a weak D match, TRBD2 (5 bases). This CDR3 contains 14 residues. V was shortened by 4 bases and J by 7 bases, with 14 bases between the two germline ends. Per the germline V gene, CDR1 is LGHNA and CDR2 is YSLEER. The CDR3 sequence is CASSPQRFANIQYF. DNA of the CDR3: TGCGCCAGCAGCCCCCAGCGGTTTGCGAACATTCAGTACTTC.